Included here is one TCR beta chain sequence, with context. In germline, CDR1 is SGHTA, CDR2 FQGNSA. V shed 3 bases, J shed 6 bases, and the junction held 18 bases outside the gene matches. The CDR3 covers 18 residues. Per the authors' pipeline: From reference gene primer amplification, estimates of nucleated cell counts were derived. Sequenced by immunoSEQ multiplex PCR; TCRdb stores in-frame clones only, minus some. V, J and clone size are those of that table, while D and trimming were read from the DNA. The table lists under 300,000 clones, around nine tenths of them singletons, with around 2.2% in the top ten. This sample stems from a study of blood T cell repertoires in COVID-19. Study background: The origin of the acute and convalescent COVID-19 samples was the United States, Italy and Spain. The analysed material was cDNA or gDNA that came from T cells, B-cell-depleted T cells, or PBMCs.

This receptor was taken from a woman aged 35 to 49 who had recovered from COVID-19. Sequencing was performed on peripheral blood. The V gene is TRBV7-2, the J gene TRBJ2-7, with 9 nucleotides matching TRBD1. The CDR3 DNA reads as TGTGCCAGCAGCTTTCAATCCATAACCCCGGGACAGGGTTCCGAGCAGTACTTC. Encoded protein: CASSFQSITPGQGSEQYF.